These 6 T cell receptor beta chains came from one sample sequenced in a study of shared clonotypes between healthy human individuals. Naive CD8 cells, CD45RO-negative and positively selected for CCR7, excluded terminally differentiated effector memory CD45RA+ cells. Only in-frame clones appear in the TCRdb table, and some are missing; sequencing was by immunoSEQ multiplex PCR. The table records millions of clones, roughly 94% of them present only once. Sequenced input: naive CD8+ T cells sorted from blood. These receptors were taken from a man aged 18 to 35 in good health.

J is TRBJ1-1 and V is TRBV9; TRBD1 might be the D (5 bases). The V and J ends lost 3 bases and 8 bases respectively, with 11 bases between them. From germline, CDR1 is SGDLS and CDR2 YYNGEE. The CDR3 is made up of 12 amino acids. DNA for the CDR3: TGTGCCAGCAGCGATGCAGGGCCCGAAGCTTTCTTT. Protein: CASSDAGPEAFF.

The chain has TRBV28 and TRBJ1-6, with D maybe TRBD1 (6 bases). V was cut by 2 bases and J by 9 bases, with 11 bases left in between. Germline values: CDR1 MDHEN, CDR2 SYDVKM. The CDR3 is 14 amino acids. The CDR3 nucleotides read TGTGCCAGCAGTTTAGAGGGGGTTGGTTCACCCCTCCACTTT. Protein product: CASSLEGVGSPLHF.

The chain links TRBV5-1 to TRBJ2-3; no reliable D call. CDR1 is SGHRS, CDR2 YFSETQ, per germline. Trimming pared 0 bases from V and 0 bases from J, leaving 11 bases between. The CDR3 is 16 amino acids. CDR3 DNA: TGCGCCAGCAGCTTGGACAGCGAAATTAGCACAGATACGCAGTATTTT. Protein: CASSLDSEISTDTQYF.

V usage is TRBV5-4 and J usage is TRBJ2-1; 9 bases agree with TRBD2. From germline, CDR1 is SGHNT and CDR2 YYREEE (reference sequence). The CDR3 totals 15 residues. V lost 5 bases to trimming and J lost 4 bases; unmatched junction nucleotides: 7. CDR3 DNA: TGTGCCAGCAGAAGAGCGGGGGGCGCATACAATGAGCAGTTCTTC. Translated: CASRRAGGAYNEQFF.

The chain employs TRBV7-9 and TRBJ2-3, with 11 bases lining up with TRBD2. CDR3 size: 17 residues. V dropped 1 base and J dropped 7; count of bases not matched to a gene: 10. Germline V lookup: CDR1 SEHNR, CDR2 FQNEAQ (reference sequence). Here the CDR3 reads CASSLVASGGPHYTQYF. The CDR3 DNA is TGTGCCAGCAGCTTAGTTGCTAGCGGGGGGCCACACTATACGCAGTATTTT.

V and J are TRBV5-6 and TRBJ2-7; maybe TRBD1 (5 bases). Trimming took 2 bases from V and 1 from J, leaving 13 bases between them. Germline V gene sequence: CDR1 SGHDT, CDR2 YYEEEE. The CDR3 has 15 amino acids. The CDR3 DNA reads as TGTGCCAGCAGCTTTCTACAGGTTGAATCCTACGAGCAGTACTTC. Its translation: CASSFLQVESYEQYF. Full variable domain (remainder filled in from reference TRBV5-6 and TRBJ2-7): DAGVTQSPTHLIKTRGQQVTLRCSPKSGHDTVSWYQQALGQGPQFIFQYYEEEERQRGNFPDRFSGHQFPNYSSELNVNALLLGDSALYLCASSFLQVESYEQYFGPGTRLTVT.